The rows below give T cell receptor beta chains drawn from one sample of a study of OX40 agonist ivuxolimab in advanced cancers. The method was immunoSEQ multiplex PCR; TCRdb's version includes in-frame clones alone and lacks a portion of them. This sample has roughly 66,000 clones; roughly four fifths occur once, and the top ten carry around 2.5%. The specimen comprised CD4+ or CD8+ T cells sorted from blood, sampled in a trial of the OX40 agonist ivuxolimab. All receptors derive from an adult with an advanced solid tumor such as melanoma, head and neck, liver or kidney cancer. Both conserved end residues are part of each CDR3. A D gene is named only where the DNA matches it firmly. Rows give clone size only sometimes, using once, few, many, or a class for an expanded clone.

d_gene	v_gene	j_gene	abundance	CDR3nt	CDR3aa
NA	TRBV4-2	TRBJ2-1	NA	TGTGCCAGCAGCCAAGCAAACAGTCCCCTCTACAATGAGCAGTTCTTC	CASSQANSPLYNEQFF
NA	TRBV18	TRBJ1-1	NA	TGTGCCAGCTCACCGGCGGGGAAGGGATACACTGAAGCTTTCTTT	CASSPAGKGYTEAFF
TRBD2	TRBV7-2	TRBJ2-5	NA	TGTGCCAGCAGATCGACCCTAGGCGGGAGTCCTCATCAAGAGACCCAGTACTTC	CASRSTLGGSPHQETQYF
NA	TRBV4-2	TRBJ2-3	once	TGTGCCAGCAGCCAAGATGAGGGAGTATTAGATACGCAGTATTTT	CASSQDEGVLDTQYF
TRBD2	TRBV27	TRBJ2-3	NA	TGTGCCAGCAGTTTTAGGACTAGCGGGAGAAGGGGCACAGATACGCAGTATTTT	CASSFRTSGRRGTDTQYF
TRBD2	TRBV7-9	TRBJ2-1	many	TGTGCCAGCATCCCTAGCGGGAGTCGAGATGAGCAGTTCTTC	CASIPSGSRDEQFF
NA	TRBV7-6	TRBJ2-1	few	TGTGCCAGCAGCGGGACGGGGAGTATCAATGAGCAGTTCTTC	CASSGTGSINEQFF
NA	TRBV6-4	TRBJ1-5	NA	TGTGCCAGCAGCCAGGACGGAAGCAATCAGCCCCAGCATTTT	CASSQDGSNQPQHF
NA	TRBV19	TRBJ2-7	NA	TGTTGGCTAGCTACCGACGGTGCCTACGAGCAGTACTTC	CWLATDGAYEQYF
NA	TRBV5-1	TRBJ2-3	NA	TGCGCCAGCAGCTTGGAGGGGGCAGATACGCAGTATTTT	CASSLEGADTQYF
NA	TRBV2	TRBJ1-1	NA	TGTGCCAGCAGTGGGGGACTCCTGAACACTGAAGCTTTCTTT	CASSGGLLNTEAFF
TRBD2	TRBV5-6	TRBJ2-6	NA	TGTGCCAGCAGTCGTCCGGGACTACAAAACTCTGGGGCCAACGTCCTGACTTTC	CASSRPGLQNSGANVLTF
NA	TRBV29-1	TRBJ2-5	NA	TGCAGCGTTGAAGGGGGACACCGGGCCCCCTTCCAAGAGACCCAGTACTTC	CSVEGGHRAPFQETQYF
TRBD1	TRBV6-5	TRBJ1-5	NA	TGTGCCAGCAGTTACAACAGGGGAGGGGATCAGCCCCAGCATTTT	CASSYNRGGDQPQHF
TRBD1	TRBV7-8	TRBJ2-7	few	TGTGCCAGCAGCCAAAACAGGGGGTCCTACGAGCAGTACTTC	CASSQNRGSYEQYF
NA	TRBV29-1	TRBJ1-2	few	TGCATCGCCTCGGGGACGCGACCGCATGGGGGCTACACCTTC	CIASGTRPHGGYTF